The sample holds a few counts of the clone carrying this T cell receptor (beta chain). What it recognizes is unknown. Profiled with immunoSEQ multiplex PCR; TCRdb holds only in-frame clones, not every one. The sample carries 45,000 to 55,000 clones, approximately 84% recorded once. The sample belongs to a study of OX40 agonist ivuxolimab in advanced cancers. Study findings and constraints: Blood T cells, both CD4+ and CD8+, expanded clonally by week 6 at 0.1 to 3.0 mg/kg.

V lost 2 bases, J lost 8 bases, and 11 bases lay in between. CDR1 and CDR2 from the germline V gene are SGHDT and YYEEEE. CDR3 length: 14 residues. The source material was CD4+ or CD8+ T cells sorted from blood, sampled in a trial of the OX40 agonist ivuxolimab. V gene TRBV5-6 combines with J gene TRBJ1-6; maybe TRBD1 (6 bases). The sequence was collected from an adult with an advanced solid tumor such as melanoma, head and neck, liver or kidney cancer. The CDR3 protein is CASSFQGSYSPLHF. CDR3 DNA sequence: TGTGCCAGCAGCTTTCAGGGGTCTTATTCACCCCTCCACTTT. Full variable domain (missing parts from reference TRBV5-6 and TRBJ1-6): DAGVTQSPTHLIKTRGQQVTLRCSPKSGHDTVSWYQQALGQGPQFIFQYYEEEERQRGNFPDRFSGHQFPNYSSELNVNALLLGDSALYLCASSFQGSYSPLHFGNGTRLTVT.